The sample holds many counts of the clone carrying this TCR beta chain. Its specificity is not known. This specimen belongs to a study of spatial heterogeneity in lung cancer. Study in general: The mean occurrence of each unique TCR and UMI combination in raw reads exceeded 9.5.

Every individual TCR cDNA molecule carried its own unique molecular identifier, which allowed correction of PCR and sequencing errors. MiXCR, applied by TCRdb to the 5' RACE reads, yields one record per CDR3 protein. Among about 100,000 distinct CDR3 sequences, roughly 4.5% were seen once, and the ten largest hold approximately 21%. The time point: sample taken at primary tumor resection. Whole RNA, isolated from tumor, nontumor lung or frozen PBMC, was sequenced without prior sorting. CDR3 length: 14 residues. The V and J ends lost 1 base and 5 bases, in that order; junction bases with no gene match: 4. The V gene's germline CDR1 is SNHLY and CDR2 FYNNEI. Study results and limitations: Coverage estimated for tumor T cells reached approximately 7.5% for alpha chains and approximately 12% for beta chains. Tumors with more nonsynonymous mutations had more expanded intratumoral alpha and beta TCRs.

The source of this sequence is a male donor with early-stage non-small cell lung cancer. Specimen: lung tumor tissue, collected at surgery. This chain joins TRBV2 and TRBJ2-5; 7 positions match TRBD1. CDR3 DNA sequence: TGTGCCAGCAGTGAAGGACAGGGAATGGAGACCCAGTACTTC. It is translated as CASSEGQGMETQYF.